This T cell receptor beta chain was obtained from a study of cytomegalovirus exposure and HLA in healthy donors. This CDR3 has 15 residues. V was trimmed by 6 bases and J by 0 bases, leaving 15 bases between them. The V gene's germline CDR1 is SQVTM and CDR2 ANQGSEA. General study findings and limits: The later analysis indicated that the majority of CMV-associated TCR beta chains appeared HLA-restricted. Trimming of TCR beta V- and J-genes showed a link, identified in a later analysis, to a missense DCLRE1C variant.

Vbeta (60) and Jbeta (13) primers were used in the PCR. The data were produced by immunoSEQ multiplex PCR, yet TCRdb's version contains in-frame clones alone and is incomplete. The profile covers some 100,000 clones, with 60% to 80% appearing a single time and approximately 2% taken by the ten largest. As for this clone: Antigen specificity is unknown.

V usage is TRBV29-1 and J usage is TRBJ2-1; unclear D gene. The TCR was taken from a human donor in good health. Sequenced material: PBMCs. CDR3 DNA sequence: TGCAGCGTCCTTGACGTCGCGGACTCCTACAATGAGCAGTTCTTC. It encodes CSVLDVADSYNEQFF.